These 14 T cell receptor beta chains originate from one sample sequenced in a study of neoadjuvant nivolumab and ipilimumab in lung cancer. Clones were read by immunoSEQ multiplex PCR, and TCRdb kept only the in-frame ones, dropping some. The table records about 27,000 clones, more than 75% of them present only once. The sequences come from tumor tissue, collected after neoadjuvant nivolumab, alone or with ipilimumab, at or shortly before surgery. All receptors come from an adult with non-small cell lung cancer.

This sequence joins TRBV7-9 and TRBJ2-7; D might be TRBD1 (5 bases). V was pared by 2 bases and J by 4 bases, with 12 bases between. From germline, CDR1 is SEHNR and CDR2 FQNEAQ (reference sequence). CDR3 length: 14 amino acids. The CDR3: CASSLLAGQYEQYF. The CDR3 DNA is TGTGCCAGCAGCTTACTTGCAGGGCAGTACGAGCAGTACTTC.

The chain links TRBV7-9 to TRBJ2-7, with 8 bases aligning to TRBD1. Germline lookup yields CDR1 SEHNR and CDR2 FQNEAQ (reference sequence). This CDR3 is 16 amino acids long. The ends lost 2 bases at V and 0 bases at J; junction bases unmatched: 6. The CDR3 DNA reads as TGTGCCAGCAGCTTATCAGGGGGCCGGCTCTCCTACGAGCAGTACTTC. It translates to CASSLSGGRLSYEQYF.

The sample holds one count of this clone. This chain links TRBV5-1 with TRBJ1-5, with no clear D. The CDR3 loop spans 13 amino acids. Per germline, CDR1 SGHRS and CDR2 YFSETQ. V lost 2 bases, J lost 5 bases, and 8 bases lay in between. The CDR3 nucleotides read TGCGCCAGCAGCTTTCTTGGGGATCAGCCCCAGCATTTT. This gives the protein CASSFLGDQPQHF.

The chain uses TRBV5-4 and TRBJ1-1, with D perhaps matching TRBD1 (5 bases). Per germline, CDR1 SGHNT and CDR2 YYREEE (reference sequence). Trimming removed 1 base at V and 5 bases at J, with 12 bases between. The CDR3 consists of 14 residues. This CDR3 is CASSLRQGGTEAFF. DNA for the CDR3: TGTGCCAGCAGCTTGAGGCAGGGAGGAACTGAAGCTTTCTTT.

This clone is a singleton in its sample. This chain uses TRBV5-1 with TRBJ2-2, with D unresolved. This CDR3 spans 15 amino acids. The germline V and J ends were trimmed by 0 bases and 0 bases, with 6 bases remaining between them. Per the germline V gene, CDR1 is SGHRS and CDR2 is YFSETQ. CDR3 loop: CASSLDPTNTGELFF. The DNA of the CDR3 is TGCGCCAGCAGCTTGGACCCAACGAACACCGGGGAGCTGTTTTTT.

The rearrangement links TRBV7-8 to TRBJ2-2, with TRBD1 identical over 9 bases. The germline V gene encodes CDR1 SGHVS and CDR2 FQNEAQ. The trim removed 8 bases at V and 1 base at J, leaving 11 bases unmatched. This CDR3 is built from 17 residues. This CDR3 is CASPTYLGQGNTGELFF. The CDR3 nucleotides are TGTGCCAGCCCTACGTACCTGGGACAGGGGAACACCGGGGAGCTGTTTTTT.

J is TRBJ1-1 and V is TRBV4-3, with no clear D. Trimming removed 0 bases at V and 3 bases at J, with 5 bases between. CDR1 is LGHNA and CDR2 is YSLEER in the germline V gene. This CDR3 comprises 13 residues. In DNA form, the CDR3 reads TGCGCCAGCAGCCAAGAGATCTACACTGAAGCTTTCTTT. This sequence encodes CASSQEIYTEAFF.

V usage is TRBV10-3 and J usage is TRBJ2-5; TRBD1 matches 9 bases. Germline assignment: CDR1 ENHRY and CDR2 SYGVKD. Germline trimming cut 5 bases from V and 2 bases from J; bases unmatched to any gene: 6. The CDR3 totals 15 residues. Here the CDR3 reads CAISTGQGKQETQYF. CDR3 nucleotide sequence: TGTGCCATCAGTACCGGACAGGGGAAACAAGAGACCCAGTACTTC.

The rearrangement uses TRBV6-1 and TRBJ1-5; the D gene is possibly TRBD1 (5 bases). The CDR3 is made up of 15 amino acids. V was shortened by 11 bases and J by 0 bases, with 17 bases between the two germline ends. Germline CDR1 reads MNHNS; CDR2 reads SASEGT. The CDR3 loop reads CACNPGPYSNQPQHF. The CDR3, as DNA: TGTGCCTGCAATCCGGGACCGTATAGCAATCAGCCCCAGCATTTT.

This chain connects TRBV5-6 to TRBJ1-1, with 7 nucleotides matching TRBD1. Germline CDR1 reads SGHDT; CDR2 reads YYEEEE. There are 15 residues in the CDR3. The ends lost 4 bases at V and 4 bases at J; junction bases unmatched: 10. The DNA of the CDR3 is TGTGCCAGCAGCGGCCCAGACAGGGCCAGCACTGAAGCTTTCTTT. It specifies CASSGPDRASTEAFF.

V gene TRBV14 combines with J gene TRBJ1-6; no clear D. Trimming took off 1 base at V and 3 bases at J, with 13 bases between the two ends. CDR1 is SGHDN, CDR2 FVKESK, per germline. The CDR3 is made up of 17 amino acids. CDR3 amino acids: CASSQAFRGLYNSPLHF. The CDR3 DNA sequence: TGTGCCAGCAGCCAAGCATTCCGGGGTCTCTATAATTCACCCCTCCACTTT.

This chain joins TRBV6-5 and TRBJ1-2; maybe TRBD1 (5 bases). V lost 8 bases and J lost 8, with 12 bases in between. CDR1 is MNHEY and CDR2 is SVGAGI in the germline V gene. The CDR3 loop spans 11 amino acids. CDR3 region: CASRAEGGYTF. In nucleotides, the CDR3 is TGTGCCAGCCGAGCGGAGGGGGGCTACACCTTC.

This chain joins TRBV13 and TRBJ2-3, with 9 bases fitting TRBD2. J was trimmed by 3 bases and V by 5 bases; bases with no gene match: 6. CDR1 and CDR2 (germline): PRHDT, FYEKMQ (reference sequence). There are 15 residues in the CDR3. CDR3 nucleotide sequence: TGTGCCAGCAGCCCAATAGCGGGGGCGACAGATACGCAGTATTTT. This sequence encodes CASSPIAGATDTQYF.

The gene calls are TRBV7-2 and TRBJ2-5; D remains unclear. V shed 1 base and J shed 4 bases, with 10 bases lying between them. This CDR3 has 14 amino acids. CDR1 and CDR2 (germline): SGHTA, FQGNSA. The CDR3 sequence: CASSLVWPPETQYF. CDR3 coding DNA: TGTGCCAGCAGCTTAGTTTGGCCCCCAGAGACCCAGTACTTC.